This T cell receptor (beta chain) was retrieved from a study of cytomegalovirus exposure and HLA in healthy donors (TCRdb year 2017). Describing the broader study: An earlier analysis of roughly 610 of the donors reported approximately 300 Gb of sequence data and 117 million unique TCR beta sequences obtained from 150 million to 200 million T cells. An early release covering roughly 580 HLA-typed donors comprised 250 to 350 gigabases of sequencing data and roughly 85 million unique TCR sequences. Of the approximately 400 genotyped donors, 81% were placed in the genetic ancestry cluster associated with self-reported Caucasian donors. The study aimed to test whether signatures of past pathogen exposure could be identified by cataloging public T cell receptors. Using immunosequencing, the study profiled T cell repertoires from about 610 subjects and related those repertoires to cytomegalovirus serostatus. In addition to the first cohort of 650 to 800 subjects, a separate validation cohort of 120 different subjects was used. To predict cytomegalovirus infection status, the study brought together high-throughput TCR immunosequencing, statistical association of individual TCRs with disease status, and machine learning. In a later analysis, previously published TCR beta repertoires from roughly 710 donors were re-analyzed and high-resolution HLA genotyping was added so that TCR occurrence patterns could be studied. Rather than drawing on any new phenotypic data, the later analysis identified candidate immune exposures from TCR beta sequences and the way those sequences occurred across donors. An earlier analysis of some 500 of the donors used high-throughput TCR beta sequencing to judge whether each TCR beta V gene segment behaved as functional or pseudogenic. Donor age, sex, ethnicity and CMV serostatus were compiled together with the repertoire data. In a later genetic analysis, genome-wide SNP genotypes for about 65% of the roughly 700 donors were used, and that subset was treated as a discovery cohort. Every repertoire in the discovery cohort had been generated on one and the same sequencing platform. HLA typing included class I and class II loci at four-digit resolution. The number of typed donors differed by locus: about 620-640 for A, B, C, DRB1 and DQB1; 522 for DQA1; roughly 600 for DPA1; and some 450 for DPB1. Four to six DR-DQ haplotypes were handled as single units for association and clustering, since linkage in the cohort was strong. Across 300 to 400 genotyped donors of the cohort, an average of roughly 230,000 unique TCR beta nucleotide sequences per donor were sequenced, and 15% to 20% of those sequences were non-productive.

Findings and caveats that apply to the study as a whole: Specific HLA alleles were associated with some 15,000 TCR beta sequences at a false discovery rate of 0.05 in a later analysis. A group of highly shared sequence variants was considered likely to be a technical artifact of the sequencing pipeline. In a later genetic analysis, a missense DCLRE1C variant was associated with V-gene and J-gene trimming of TCR beta chains, and the association was replicated in an independent cohort. The classifier was reported to diagnose cytomegalovirus status with high specificity and sensitivity in both the original cohort and the validation cohort. According to a later analysis, parvovirus B19, influenza, CMV and Epstein-Barr virus appeared linked to several top co-occurrence clusters. A few of the identified cytomegalovirus-associated TCR beta chains were confirmed in vitro to be specific for cytomegalovirus antigens. Correlated functional status among segregating V segments might be attributable to linkage disequilibrium, but an unknown experimental factor could not be ruled out. The authors suggested that the approach could potentially be generalized to other disease states and immunological phenotypes. Strong co-occurrence of HLA alleles, especially DR and DQ, made assigning TCR associations to individual alleles difficult. In a later genetic analysis, fewer N-insertions in productive TCRs were reported among donors in an Asian-associated ancestry cluster than the roughly 700-donor mean. In a later analysis, most CMV-associated TCR beta chains were found to appear HLA-restricted, with HLA associations seemingly driven largely by CMV exposure. Compared with equally common non-associated chains, HLA-associated TCR beta chains in a later analysis were more clonally expanded and had lower generation probabilities. The 87-base-pair reads could not distinguish some IMGT-functional V segments, including TRBV6-2 and TRBV6-3, so those segments were excluded. According to a later analysis, TCR association rates differed among HLA loci, with DRB1 alleles showing the most associated TCRs and HLA-C alleles showing the fewest. Immune exposure information for the cohort was limited to CMV serostatus. In the study, roughly 160 TCR beta chains were listed as associated with cytomegalovirus. A further reported finding was that TCR beta sequences accurately predicted the HLA-A and HLA-B alleles for most subjects in the first cohort. The cohort was sequenced for TCR beta chains only, and without alpha or paired-chain data the features that could be detected were limited. In an earlier analysis of some 500 of the donors, most TCR beta V segments were observed in productive rearrangements about 90% or about 30% of the time, broadly matching IMGT annotations. The presence/absence analyses assumed that sequencing depth was roughly uniform across donors, and that assumption may not be true. Because HLA typing was unavailable for some donors at each locus, only the typed subset was used in association tests. About 15 rarely observed V segments, including chromosome 9 orphons, were excluded from the earlier analysis of some 590 of the donors because counts were too low. Across donors, most TCR sequences were observed very rarely, whereas some public TCRs were present in many individuals.

Receptor amplification or capture employed the immunoSEQ multiplex PCR assay. For the multiplex PCR, a mixture combining 60 forward primers for TCR Vbeta segments and 13 reverse primers for TCR Jbeta segments was used. A multiplex PCR assay on genomic DNA amplified the CDR3 region of rearranged TCR beta genes. The Illumina HiSeq System was used to sequence the amplified TCR beta libraries as 87-base-pair reads. As for how the authors treated the data: A later analysis counted about 80 million unique TCR beta chains across the 670 or so repertoires, and 10 million to 11 million of these chains were shared by at least two donors. To remove PCR and sequencing errors, raw reads were error-corrected and collapsed into unique sequences using a nearest-neighbor algorithm that merged closely related sequences. V, D and J gene segments were assigned by aligning CDR3 sequences to IMGT reference sequences. Each retained sequence needed at least a six-nucleotide match to both a V gene segment and a J gene segment. A rearrangement was called productive if the CDR3 had no stop codons and remained in frame with V and J, and every other rearrangement was called non-productive. CDR3 was defined according to IMGT convention as the region running from the second conserved V-encoded cysteine to the conserved J-encoded phenylalanine. Sequences without an unambiguous match to a single V gene segment were excluded from the earlier analysis of 450 to 750 of the donors. An earlier analysis of approximately 590 of the donors called V segments functional above 56.7% productive rearrangements and segregating when the between-donor standard deviation exceeded 5%. A statistical classification framework was built to diagnose cytomegalovirus status from the catalog of TCR beta chain sequences. In a later analysis, TCR nucleotide sequences were compared against IMGT/GENE-DB human TR gene sequences so that V and J genes could be assigned. Using the TCRdist pipeline, a later analysis assigned CDR3 sequences along with most-parsimonious VDJ recombination scenarios. A later analysis defined each TCR beta chain by its CDR3 amino acid sequence plus V-gene family, and excluded reads lacking a unique V-gene family. In a later analysis, around 650 highly shared, low-generation-probability nucleotide sequences were removed to address suspected cross-contamination and a sequencing artifact. For each public chain, a later analysis derived a clonal expansion index from normalized ranks of inferred template counts within each repertoire. In a later analysis, generation probabilities were computed using a VDJ recombination model fitted to out-of-frame rearrangements, and the results were checked against IGoR. In a later analysis, hypergeometric tests were used to score TCR-TCR, TCR-HLA and TCR-CMV co-occurrence, with a repertoire-size bias correction applied to TCR pairs. False discovery rates were estimated in a later analysis by permuting HLA or CMV assignments 20 times. In a later analysis, co-occurring TCRs were grouped using DBSCAN, with TCRdist sequence similarity added in when clustering inside HLA-allele-positive subsets. For co-occurrence clustering, repertoires with fewer than 30,000 or more than 120,000 public chains were excluded, along with roughly five repertoires with anomalous nucleotide sharing. As stored in TCRdb, this immuneACCESS dataset retains in-frame rearrangements with V and J assigned. A fraction of the clones does not appear; measured against another copy, unresolved V genes explain less than half of the discrepancy, and the remainder lacks a known reason. For V, J and clone size, that table is used; D and trimming come from the DNA. The table for this sample records roughly 60,000 clones. Less than 4% of the sample comes from the top ten.

In total, roughly 710 healthy bone marrow donors made up the cohort. Cohort members were all nominally healthy when sampled, although unrecorded immune exposures were likely present. The donor was CMV seronegative and was included in the group of 352 seronegative cohort members. Each donor provided a peripheral blood sample, and peripheral blood mononuclear cells were used for TCR beta sequencing. Genomic DNA was extracted from the blood cell samples with the Qiagen DNeasy Blood Extraction Kit. According to the germline V gene, CDR1 reads SGHDT and CDR2 reads YYEEEE. The CDR3 holds 12 amino acids from the cysteine to the phenylalanine. Only the CDR3 part of the read is kept: 36 bases, read in frame from the first base. Between the V and J ends, shortened by 4 bases and 3 bases respectively, the junction contains 7 bases. Notes on this clone: This receptor's antigen is unknown.

Sequencing input: PBMCs. This chain is built from TRBV5-6 and TRBJ1-1; the D gene is unclear. This TCR came from a woman aged 18-29 years in good health and CMV-seronegative. DNA sequence: TGTGCCAGCAGCCTCCGGGACACTGAAGCTTTCTTT. Translated, it gives CASSLRDTEAFF.